Following are 20 T cell receptor beta chains from one sample sequenced in a study of cytomegalovirus exposure and HLA in healthy donors. Vbeta (60) and Jbeta (13) primers were used in the PCR. Clones were sequenced by immunoSEQ multiplex PCR, and TCRdb holds only the in-frame ones, with some missing. The sample consists of about 200,000 clones, 80% to 90% of them appearing once. Sequencing was carried out using PBMCs. The receptors shown here come from a man aged 40-50 years in good health and CMV-seropositive.

This rearrangement joins TRBV25-1 to TRBJ1-3, with 9 bases fitting TRBD1. Germline V gene lookup returns CDR1 MGHDK and CDR2 SYGVNS. The CDR3 length is 16 residues. Trimming removed 0 bases from V and 7 bases from J; junction bases left unmatched: 7. The CDR3, as DNA: TGTGCCAGCAGTGAATATCTCGGGACAGGGCGGAACACCATATATTTT. Protein: CASSEYLGTGRNTIYF.

The chain links TRBV19 to TRBJ2-7; D is uncertain. The CDR3 covers 13 residues. Germline V gives CDR1 LNHDA, CDR2 SQIVND (reference sequence). V lost 4 bases to trimming and J lost 4 bases, with 11 bases between them. CDR3 nucleotides: TGTGCCAGTAGTACCGACATGTTATACGAGCAGTACTTC. This codes for CASSTDMLYEQYF.

Written as DNA, the CDR3 is TGCGCCAGCAGCTTGGCGGGGACAGGGTTAGAGACCCAGTACTTC. This codes for CASSLAGTGLETQYF. The chain recombines TRBV5-1 with TRBJ2-5; TRBD1 agrees at 9 bases. The CDR3 has 15 residues. The J segment lost 4 bases and the V segment lost 0 bases, leaving 4 bases of the junction unmatched. Germline assignment: CDR1 SGHRS and CDR2 YFSETQ.

The chain is built from TRBV7-9 and TRBJ1-5; D unclear. Germline assignment: CDR1 SEHNR and CDR2 FQNEAQ (reference sequence). This CDR3 contains 12 residues. Between the trimmed V and J ends, which lost 4 bases and 4 bases, there was a span of 5 bases. This CDR3 is CASSSLNQPQHF. Written as DNA, the CDR3 is TGTGCCAGCAGCTCCTTAAATCAGCCCCAGCATTTT.

About this clone itself: Mismatch with germline at one junction end may stem from a read error. V and J are TRBV7-9 and TRBJ2-7, with no clear D. Germline V lookup: CDR1 SEHNR, CDR2 FQNEAQ (reference sequence). The CDR3 is made up of 11 amino acids. The CDR3 loop reads CSSSSLYEQYF. The CDR3 coding sequence is TGTTCCAGCAGCTCCCTCTACGAGCAGTACTTC. The full variable domain, completed using reference TRBV7-9 and TRBJ2-7, is DTGVSQNPRHKITKRGQNVTFRCDPISEHNRLYWYRQTLGQGPEFLTYFQNEAQLEKSRLLSDRFSAERPKGSFSTLEIQRTEQGDSAMYLCSSSSLYEQYFGPGTRLTVT.

A word on this clone: One end of the junction fails to match germline, which may point to a read error. V is TRBV9 and J is TRBJ2-6, with 7 positions matching TRBD1. This CDR3 has 16 amino acids. Germline CDR1 and CDR2: SGDLS and YYNGEE. DNA of the CDR3: TGTGCCAGCAGCACCCGGGACAGCTCTGGGGCCAACGGCCTGACTTTC. It encodes CASSTRDSSGANGLTF.

The chain has TRBV7-2 and TRBJ1-2; D unclear. The V gene lost 4 bases and the J gene lost 8 bases, with 17 bases spanning the gap. Germline assignment: CDR1 SGHTA and CDR2 FQGNSA. This CDR3 spans 14 amino acids. The CDR3 DNA is TGTGCCAGCAGCTCTAGAACCACCCGTAGGGGCTACACCTTC. This translates into CASSSRTTRRGYTF.

The V gene is TRBV7-2, the J gene TRBJ1-2, with D possibly being TRBD1 (6 bases). Germline values: CDR1 SGHTA, CDR2 FQGNSA. The CDR3 runs 14 residues. Trimming shortened V by 5 bases and J by 5 bases, and 15 bases separated the two germline ends. The CDR3 nucleotides read TGTGCCAGCAGCCATTTCGACAGGAGTTATGGCTACACCTTC. Amino acid sequence: CASSHFDRSYGYTF.

V is TRBV11-2 and J is TRBJ2-7; TRBD2 agrees at 12 bases. Trimming cost V 5 bases and J 4 bases; bases outside gene matches: 9. CDR3 size: 16 residues. In germline, CDR1 is SGHAT, CDR2 FQNNGV. The chain's CDR3 is CASSLEGGLAGYEQYF. CDR3 in DNA: TGTGCCAGCAGCCTTGAGGGGGGACTAGCGGGTTACGAGCAGTACTTC. Together with reference TRBV11-2 and TRBJ2-7, the CDR3 gives the full variable domain: EAGVAQSPRYKIIEKRQSVAFWCNPISGHATLYWYQQILGQGPKLLIQFQNNGVVDDSQLPKDRFSAERLKGVDSTLKIQPAKLEDSAVYLCASSLEGGLAGYEQYFGPGTRLTVT.

This chain joins TRBV28 and TRBJ1-1; 7 positions match TRBD1. CDR1 and CDR2 from the germline V gene are MDHEN and SYDVKM. The V gene end was trimmed by 5 bases and the J gene end by 3 bases; junction bases not matched to a gene: 9. The CDR3 is made up of 15 amino acids. The CDR3 DNA sequence: TGTGCCAGCAGTCCCTTGGGCAGGGGGGACACTGAAGCTTTCTTT. It translates to CASSPLGRGDTEAFF. The complete variable domain, with remaining parts taken from reference TRBV28 and TRBJ1-1, reads DVKVTQSSRYLVKRTGEKVFLECVQDMDHENMFWYRQDPGLGLRLIYFSYDVKMKEKGDIPEGYSVSREKKERFSLILESASTNQTSMYLCASSPLGRGDTEAFFGQGTRLTVV.

This chain uses TRBV5-4 with TRBJ2-1, with 10 nucleotides matching TRBD2. Looked up from germline, CDR1 is SGHNT and CDR2 is YYREEE (reference sequence). V lost 2 bases, J lost 9 bases, and 11 bases stayed unmatched. This CDR3 has 16 residues. CDR3 sequence (DNA): TGTGCCAGCAGCTTAGGACTAGCGGCCACCGGGGGTGAGCAGTTCTTC. Protein sequence: CASSLGLAATGGEQFF.

The rearrangement uses TRBV9 and TRBJ2-1; D is possibly TRBD2 (5 bases). CDR3 size: 14 residues. CDR1 SGDLS and CDR2 YYNGEE come from the germline V gene. Trimming took off 0 bases at V and 5 bases at J, with 9 bases between the two ends. CDR3 loop: CASSVAGIDNEQFF. CDR3 in DNA: TGTGCCAGCAGCGTAGCGGGAATCGACAATGAGCAGTTCTTC.

V gene TRBV6-6 combines with J gene TRBJ1-6; D gene unclear. The V gene lost 4 bases and the J gene lost 8 bases, with 9 bases spanning the gap. There are 13 residues in the CDR3. CDR1 MNHNY and CDR2 SVGAGI come from the germline V gene (reference sequence). The CDR3 nucleotides read TGTGCCAGCAGTTCTCCCGAGTATTCACCCCTCCACTTT. Its protein product is CASSSPEYSPLHF.

The chain combines TRBV5-1 with TRBJ2-7; 11 bases match TRBD2. Germline V CDR1 and CDR2: SGHRS, YFSETQ. The V and J ends lost 4 bases and 2 bases, in that order; junction bases with no gene match: 5. The CDR3 totals 15 residues. CDR3 sequence reads: CASSAGTSGPYEQYF. CDR3 coding DNA: TGCGCCAGCAGCGCCGGGACTAGCGGACCCTACGAGCAGTACTTC.

CDR3 loop: CASSLSGAAGGLPQYF. The CDR3 DNA reads TGTGCCAGCAGTTTATCGGGAGCAGCGGGGGGCCTGCCCCAGTACTTC. This chain joins TRBV27 and TRBJ2-5, with TRBD2 matching over 9 bases. The CDR3 contains 16 residues. The ends lost 0 bases at V and 9 bases at J; junction bases unmatched: 11. CDR1 is MNHEY, CDR2 SMNVEV, per germline (reference sequence).

The rearrangement uses TRBV2 and TRBJ1-5; tentatively, D is TRBD1 (5 bases). This CDR3 contains 15 residues. V was shortened by 4 bases and J by 4 bases, with 14 bases between the two germline ends. The germline CDR1 and CDR2 sequences are SNHLY and FYNNEI. The CDR3 sequence is CASSGRGGINQPQHF. In DNA, the CDR3 is TGTGCCAGCAGTGGTCGGGGGGGGATTAATCAGCCCCAGCATTTT.

The genes are TRBV19 and TRBJ1-1, with D tentatively TRBD1 (5 bases). Per the germline V gene, CDR1 is LNHDA and CDR2 is SQIVND (reference sequence). CDR3 size: 16 residues. Trimming took 5 bases from V and 3 from J, leaving 19 bases between them. The CDR3 loop is CASSPHGPGFDTEAFF. The CDR3, as DNA: TGTGCCAGTAGTCCCCATGGGCCAGGGTTTGACACTGAAGCTTTCTTT.

The chain joins TRBV19 to TRBJ1-1; TRBD1 is a possible D gene (6 bases). Trimming took 5 bases from V and 4 from J, leaving 14 bases between them. The germline V gene has CDR1 LNHDA and CDR2 SQIVND (reference sequence). This CDR3 comprises 14 residues. The CDR3 bases are TGTGCCAGTAGTTCCCCCGGGGGGGCCACTGAAGCTTTCTTT. Its translation is CASSSPGGATEAFF.

This clone was recorded a few times. This chain connects TRBV5-4 to TRBJ2-1; D is undetermined. From germline, CDR1 is SGHNT and CDR2 YYREEE (reference sequence). This CDR3 is built from 15 residues. Trimming shortened V by 1 base and J by 1 base, and 9 bases separated the two germline ends. CDR3 in amino acids: CASSLKTQSYNEQFF. Here the CDR3 DNA reads TGTGCCAGCAGCTTGAAAACTCAATCCTACAATGAGCAGTTCTTC.

V and J are TRBV6-1 and TRBJ2-5, with 8 bases fitting TRBD2. Trimming at V came to 7 bases and at J to 5 bases, leaving 6 bases not matched to a gene. Per the germline V gene, CDR1 is MNHNS and CDR2 is SASEGT. The CDR3 covers 13 residues. The CDR3 here is CASTAGEWETQYF. Written as DNA, the CDR3 is TGTGCCAGCACAGCGGGGGAGTGGGAGACCCAGTACTTC.